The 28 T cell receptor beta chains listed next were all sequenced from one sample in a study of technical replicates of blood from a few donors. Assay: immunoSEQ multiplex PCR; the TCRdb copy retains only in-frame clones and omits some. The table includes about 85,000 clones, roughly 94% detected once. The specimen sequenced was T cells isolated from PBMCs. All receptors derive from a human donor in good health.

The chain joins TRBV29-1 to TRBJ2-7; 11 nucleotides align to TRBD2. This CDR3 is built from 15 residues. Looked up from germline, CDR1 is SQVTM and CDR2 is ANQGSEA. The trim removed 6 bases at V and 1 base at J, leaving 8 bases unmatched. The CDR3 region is CSVTQGTSGSYEQYF. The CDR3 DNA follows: TGCAGCGTGACCCAGGGGACTAGCGGTTCCTACGAGCAGTACTTC.

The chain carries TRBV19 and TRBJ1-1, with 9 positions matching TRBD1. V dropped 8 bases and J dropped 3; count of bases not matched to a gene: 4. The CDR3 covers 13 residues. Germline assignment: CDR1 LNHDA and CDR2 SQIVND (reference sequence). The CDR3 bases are TGTGCCAGTGTGACAGGGGGGTACACTGAAGCTTTCTTT. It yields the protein CASVTGGYTEAFF.

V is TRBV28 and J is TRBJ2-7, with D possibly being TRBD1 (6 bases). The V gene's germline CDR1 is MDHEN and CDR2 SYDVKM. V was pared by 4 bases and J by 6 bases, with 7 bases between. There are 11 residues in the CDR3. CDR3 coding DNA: TGTGCCAGCAGTTCAGGGGTCGAGCAGTACTTC. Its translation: CASSSGVEQYF.

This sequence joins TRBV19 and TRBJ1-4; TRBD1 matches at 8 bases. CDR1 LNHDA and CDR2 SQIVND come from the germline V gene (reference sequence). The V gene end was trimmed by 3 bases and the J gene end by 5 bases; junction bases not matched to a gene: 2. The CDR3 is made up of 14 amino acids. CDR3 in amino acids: CASSMDRENEKLFF. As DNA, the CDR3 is TGTGCCAGTAGTATGGACAGGGAAAATGAAAAACTGTTTTTT.

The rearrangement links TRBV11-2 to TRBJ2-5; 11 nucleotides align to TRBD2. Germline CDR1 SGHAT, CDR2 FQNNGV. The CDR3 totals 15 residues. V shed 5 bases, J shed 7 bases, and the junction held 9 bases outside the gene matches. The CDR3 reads CASSAGTSGRVTQYF. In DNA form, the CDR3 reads TGTGCCAGCAGCGCCGGGACTAGCGGCAGAGTGACCCAGTACTTC.

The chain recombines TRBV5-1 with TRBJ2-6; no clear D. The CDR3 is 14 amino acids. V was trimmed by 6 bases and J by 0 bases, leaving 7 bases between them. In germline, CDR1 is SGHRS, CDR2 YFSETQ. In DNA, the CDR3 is TGCGCCAGCATACAGAGCTCTGGGGCCAACGTCCTGACTTTC. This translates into CASIQSSGANVLTF.

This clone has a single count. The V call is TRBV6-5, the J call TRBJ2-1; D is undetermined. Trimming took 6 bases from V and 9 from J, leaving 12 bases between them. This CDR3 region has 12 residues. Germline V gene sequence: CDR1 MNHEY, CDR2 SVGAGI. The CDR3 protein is CASSPPSVEQFF. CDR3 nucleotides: TGTGCCAGCAGCCCGCCGAGTGTTGAGCAGTTCTTC.

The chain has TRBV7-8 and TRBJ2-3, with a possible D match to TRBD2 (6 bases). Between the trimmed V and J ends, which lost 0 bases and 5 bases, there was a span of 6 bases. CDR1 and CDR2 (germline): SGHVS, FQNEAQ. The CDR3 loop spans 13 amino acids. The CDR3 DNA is TGTGCCAGCAGCTTAGCGGGGGGAGATACGCAGTATTTT. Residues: CASSLAGGDTQYF.

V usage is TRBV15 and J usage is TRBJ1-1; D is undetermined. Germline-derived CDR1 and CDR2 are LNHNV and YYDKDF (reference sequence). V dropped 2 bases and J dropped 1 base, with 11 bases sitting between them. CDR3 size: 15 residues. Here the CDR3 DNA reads TGTGCCACCAGCAGAACACGACACCAGAACACTGAAGCTTTCTTT. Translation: CATSRTRHQNTEAFF.

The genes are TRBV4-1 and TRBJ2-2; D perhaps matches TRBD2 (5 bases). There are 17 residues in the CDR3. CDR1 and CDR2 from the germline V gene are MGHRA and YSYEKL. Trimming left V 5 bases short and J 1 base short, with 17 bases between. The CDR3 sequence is CASSSEHLTRNTGELFF. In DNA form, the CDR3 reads TGCGCCAGCAGCTCCGAACACCTAACTAGGAACACCGGGGAGCTGTTTTTT.

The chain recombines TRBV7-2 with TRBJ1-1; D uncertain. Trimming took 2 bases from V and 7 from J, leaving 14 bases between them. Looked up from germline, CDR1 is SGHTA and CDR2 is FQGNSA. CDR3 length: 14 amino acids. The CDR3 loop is CASSLSLGFGEAFF. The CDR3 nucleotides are TGTGCCAGCAGCTTATCATTGGGCTTCGGTGAAGCTTTCTTT.

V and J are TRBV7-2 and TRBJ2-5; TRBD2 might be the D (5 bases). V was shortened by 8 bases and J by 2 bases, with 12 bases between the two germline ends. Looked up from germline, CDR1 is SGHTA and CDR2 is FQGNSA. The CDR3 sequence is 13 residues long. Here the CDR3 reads CASRRAGQETQYF. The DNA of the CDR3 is TGTGCCAGCCGGCGGGCAGGACAAGAGACCCAGTACTTC.

The CDR3 here is CASSSRFSSYEQYF. As DNA, the CDR3 is TGTGCCAGCAGCTCGAGGTTCAGCTCCTACGAGCAGTACTTC. J is TRBJ2-7 and V is TRBV11-3; no definite D call. This CDR3 is 14 amino acids long. Germline loops: CDR1 SGHNT, CDR2 YENEEA. V lost 4 bases and J lost 0, with 10 bases in between.

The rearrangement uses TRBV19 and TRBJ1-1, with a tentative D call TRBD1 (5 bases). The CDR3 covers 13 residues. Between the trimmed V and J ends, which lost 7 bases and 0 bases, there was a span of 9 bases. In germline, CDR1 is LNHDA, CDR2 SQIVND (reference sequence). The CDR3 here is CASMEGMNTEAFF. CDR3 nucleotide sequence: TGTGCCAGTATGGAGGGGATGAACACTGAAGCTTTCTTT.

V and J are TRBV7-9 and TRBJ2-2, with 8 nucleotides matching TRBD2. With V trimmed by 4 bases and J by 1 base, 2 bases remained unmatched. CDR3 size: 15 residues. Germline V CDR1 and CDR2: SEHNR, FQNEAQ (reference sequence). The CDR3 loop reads CASSSGTRNTGELFF. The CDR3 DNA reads TGTGCCAGCAGCTCTGGGACTAGGAACACCGGGGAGCTGTTTTTT. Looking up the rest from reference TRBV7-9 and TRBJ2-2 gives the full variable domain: DTGVSQNPRHKITKRGQNVTFRCDPISEHNRLYWYRQTLGQGPEFLTYFQNEAQLEKSRLLSDRFSAERPKGSFSTLEIQRTEQGDSAMYLCASSSGTRNTGELFFGEGSRLTVL.

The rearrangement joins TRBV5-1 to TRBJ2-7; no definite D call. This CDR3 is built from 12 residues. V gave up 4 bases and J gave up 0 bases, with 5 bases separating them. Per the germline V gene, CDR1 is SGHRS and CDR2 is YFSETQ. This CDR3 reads CASSHPSYEQYF. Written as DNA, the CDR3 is TGCGCCAGCAGCCATCCCTCCTACGAGCAGTACTTC.

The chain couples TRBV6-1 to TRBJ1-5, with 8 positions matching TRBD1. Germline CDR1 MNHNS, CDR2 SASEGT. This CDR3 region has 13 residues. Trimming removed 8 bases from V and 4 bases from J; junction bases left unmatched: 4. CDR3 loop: CASPGTGNQPQHF. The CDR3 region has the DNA TGTGCCAGCCCCGGGACAGGTAATCAGCCCCAGCATTTT.

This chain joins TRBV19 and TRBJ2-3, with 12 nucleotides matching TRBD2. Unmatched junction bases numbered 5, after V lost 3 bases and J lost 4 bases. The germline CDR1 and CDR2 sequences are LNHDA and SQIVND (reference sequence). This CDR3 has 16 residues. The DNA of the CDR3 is TGTGCCAGTAGTATTAGTACTAGCGGGGGGCCAGATACGCAGTATTTT. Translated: CASSISTSGGPDTQYF.

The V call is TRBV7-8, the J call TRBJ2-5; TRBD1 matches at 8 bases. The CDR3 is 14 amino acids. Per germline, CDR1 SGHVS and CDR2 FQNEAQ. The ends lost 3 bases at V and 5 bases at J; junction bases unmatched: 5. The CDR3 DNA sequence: TGTGCCAGCAGCTTCCTGACAGGGGAGGAGACCCAGTACTTC. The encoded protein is CASSFLTGEETQYF. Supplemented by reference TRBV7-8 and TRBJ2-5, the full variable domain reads GAGVSQSPRYKVAKRGQDVALRCDPISGHVSLFWYQQALGQGPEFLTYFQNEAQLDKSGLPSDRFFAERPEGSVSTLKIQRTQQEDSAVYLCASSFLTGEETQYFGPGTRLLVL.

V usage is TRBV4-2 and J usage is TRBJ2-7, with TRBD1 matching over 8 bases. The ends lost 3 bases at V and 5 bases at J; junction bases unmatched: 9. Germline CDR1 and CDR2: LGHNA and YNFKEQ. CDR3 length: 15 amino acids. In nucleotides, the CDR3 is TGTGCCAGCAGCCAGCAGGACAGGGCTCAGGACGAGCAGTACTTC. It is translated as CASSQQDRAQDEQYF.

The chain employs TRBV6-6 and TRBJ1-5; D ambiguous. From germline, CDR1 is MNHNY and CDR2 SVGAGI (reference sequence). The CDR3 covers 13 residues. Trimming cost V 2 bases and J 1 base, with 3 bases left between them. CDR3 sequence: CASSYGSNQPQHF. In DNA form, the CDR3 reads TGTGCCAGCAGTTACGGCAGCAATCAGCCCCAGCATTTT.

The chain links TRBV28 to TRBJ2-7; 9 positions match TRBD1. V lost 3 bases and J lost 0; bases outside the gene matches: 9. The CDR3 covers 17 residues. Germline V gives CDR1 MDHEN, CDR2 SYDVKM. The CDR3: CASSLDRGHSISYEQYF. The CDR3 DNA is TGTGCCAGCAGTTTGGACAGGGGACACTCAATCTCCTACGAGCAGTACTTC.

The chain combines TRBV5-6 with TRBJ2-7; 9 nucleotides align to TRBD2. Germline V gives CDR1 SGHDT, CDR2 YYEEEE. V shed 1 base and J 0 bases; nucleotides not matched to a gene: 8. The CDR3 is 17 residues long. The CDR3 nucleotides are TGTGCCAGCAGCTTGCGGGCTAGCGGGATTCTCTCCTACGAGCAGTACTTC. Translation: CASSLRASGILSYEQYF.

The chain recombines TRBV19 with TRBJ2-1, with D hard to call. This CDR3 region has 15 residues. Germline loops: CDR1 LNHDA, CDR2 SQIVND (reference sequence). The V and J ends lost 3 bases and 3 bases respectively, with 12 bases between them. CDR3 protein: CASSIQAALYNEQFF. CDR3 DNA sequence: TGTGCCAGTAGTATTCAGGCCGCCCTCTACAATGAGCAGTTCTTC.

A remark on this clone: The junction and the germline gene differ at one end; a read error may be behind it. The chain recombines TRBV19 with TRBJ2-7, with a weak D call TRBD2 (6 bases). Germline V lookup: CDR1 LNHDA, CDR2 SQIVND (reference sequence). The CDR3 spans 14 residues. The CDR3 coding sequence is TGTGCCAGTACTATAACCCTAGCGTCTTACGAGCAGTACTTC. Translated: CASTITLASYEQYF.

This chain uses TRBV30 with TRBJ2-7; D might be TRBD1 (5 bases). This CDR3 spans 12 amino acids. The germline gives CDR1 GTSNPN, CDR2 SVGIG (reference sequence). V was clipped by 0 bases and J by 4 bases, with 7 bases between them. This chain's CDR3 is CAWSVRGYEQYF. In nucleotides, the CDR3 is TGTGCCTGGAGTGTTAGGGGTTACGAGCAGTACTTC.

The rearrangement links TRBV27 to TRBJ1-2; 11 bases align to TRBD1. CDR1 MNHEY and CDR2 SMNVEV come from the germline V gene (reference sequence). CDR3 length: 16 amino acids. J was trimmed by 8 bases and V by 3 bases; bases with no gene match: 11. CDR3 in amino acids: CASSFSFPGQGDGYTF. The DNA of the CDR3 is TGTGCCAGCAGTTTTAGTTTCCCGGGACAGGGGGACGGCTACACCTTC.

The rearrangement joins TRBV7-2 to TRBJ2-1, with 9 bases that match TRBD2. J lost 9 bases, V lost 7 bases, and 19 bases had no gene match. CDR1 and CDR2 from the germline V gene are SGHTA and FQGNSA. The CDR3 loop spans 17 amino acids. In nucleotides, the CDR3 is TGTGCCAGCACCTCTTGGGGCGGGAGGGCCTTAGGGGGTGAGCAGTTCTTC. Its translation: CASTSWGGRALGGEQFF.